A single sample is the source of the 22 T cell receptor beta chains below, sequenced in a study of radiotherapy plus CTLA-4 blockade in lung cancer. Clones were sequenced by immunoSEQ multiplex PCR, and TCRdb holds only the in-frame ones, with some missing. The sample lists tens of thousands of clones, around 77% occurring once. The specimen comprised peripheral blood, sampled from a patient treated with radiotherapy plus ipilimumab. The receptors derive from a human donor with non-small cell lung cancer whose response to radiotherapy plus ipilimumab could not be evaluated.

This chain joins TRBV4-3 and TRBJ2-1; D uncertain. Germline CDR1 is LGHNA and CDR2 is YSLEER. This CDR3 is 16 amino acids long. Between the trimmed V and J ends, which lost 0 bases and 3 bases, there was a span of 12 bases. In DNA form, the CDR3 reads TGCGCCAGCAGCCAAGATGAAGCTTTCAACTACAATGAGCAGTTCTTC. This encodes CASSQDEAFNYNEQFF.

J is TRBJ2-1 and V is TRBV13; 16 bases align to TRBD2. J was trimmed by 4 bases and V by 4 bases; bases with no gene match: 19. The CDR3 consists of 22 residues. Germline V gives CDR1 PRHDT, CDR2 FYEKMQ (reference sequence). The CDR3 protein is CASSSSPGLAGGRTEFYNEQFF. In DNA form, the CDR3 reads TGTGCCAGCAGCTCCTCCCCGGGACTAGCGGGGGGGCGAACTGAATTTTACAATGAGCAGTTCTTC.

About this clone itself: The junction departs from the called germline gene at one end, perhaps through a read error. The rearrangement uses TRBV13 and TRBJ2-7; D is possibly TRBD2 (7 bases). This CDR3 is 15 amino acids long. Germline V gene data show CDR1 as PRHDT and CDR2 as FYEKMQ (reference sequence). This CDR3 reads CASSVGGGGPYEQYF. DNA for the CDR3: TGTGCCAGCAGCGTAGGAGGGGGGGGTCCCTACGAGCAGTACTTC.

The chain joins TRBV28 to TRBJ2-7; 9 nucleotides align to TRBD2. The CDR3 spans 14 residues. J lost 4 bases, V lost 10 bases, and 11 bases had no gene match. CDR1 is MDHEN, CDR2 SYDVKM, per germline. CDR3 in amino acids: CAITLAGVGYEQYF. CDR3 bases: TGTGCCATCACCTTAGCGGGAGTCGGGTACGAGCAGTACTTC.

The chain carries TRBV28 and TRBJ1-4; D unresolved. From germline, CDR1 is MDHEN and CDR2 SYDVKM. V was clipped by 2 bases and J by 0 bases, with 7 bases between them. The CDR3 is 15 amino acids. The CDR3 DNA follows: TGTGCCAGCAGTTTACCGGGAACAACTAATGAAAAACTGTTTTTT. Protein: CASSLPGTTNEKLFF.

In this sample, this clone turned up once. The CDR3 loop reads CASSEDRTSTDTQYF. The CDR3 DNA reads TGTGCCAGCAGCGAAGACAGGACATCCACAGATACGCAGTATTTT. The V call is TRBV28, the J call TRBJ2-3; weak D call: TRBD1 (6 bases). The germline V and J ends were trimmed by 6 bases and 2 bases, with 15 bases remaining between them. From germline, CDR1 is MDHEN and CDR2 SYDVKM. The CDR3 extends over 15 amino acids. The entire variable domain, with the rest obtained from reference TRBV28 and TRBJ2-3, is as follows: DVKVTQSSRYLVKRTGEKVFLECVQDMDHENMFWYRQDPGLGLRLIYFSYDVKMKEKGDIPEGYSVSREKKERFSLILESASTNQTSMYLCASSEDRTSTDTQYFGPGTRLTVL.

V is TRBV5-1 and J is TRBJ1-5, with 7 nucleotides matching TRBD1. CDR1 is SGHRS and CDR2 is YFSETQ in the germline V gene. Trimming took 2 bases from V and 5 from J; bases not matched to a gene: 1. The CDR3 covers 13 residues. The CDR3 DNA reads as TGCGCCAGCAGCTTCACAGGGGATCAGCCCCAGCATTTT. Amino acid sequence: CASSFTGDQPQHF.

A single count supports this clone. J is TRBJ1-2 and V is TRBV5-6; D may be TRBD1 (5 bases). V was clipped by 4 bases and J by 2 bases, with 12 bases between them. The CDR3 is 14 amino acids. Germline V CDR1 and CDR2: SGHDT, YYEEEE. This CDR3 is CASSTPGQNYGYTF. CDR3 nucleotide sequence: TGTGCCAGCAGCACCCCAGGACAAAACTATGGCTACACCTTC.

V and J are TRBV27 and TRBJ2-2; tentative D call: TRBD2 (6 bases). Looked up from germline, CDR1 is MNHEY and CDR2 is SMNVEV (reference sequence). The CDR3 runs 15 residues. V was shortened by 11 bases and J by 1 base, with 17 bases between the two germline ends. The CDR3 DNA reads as TGTGCCGCATGGTCGGGCGGGGTGAACACCGGGGAGCTGTTTTTT. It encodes CAAWSGGVNTGELFF.

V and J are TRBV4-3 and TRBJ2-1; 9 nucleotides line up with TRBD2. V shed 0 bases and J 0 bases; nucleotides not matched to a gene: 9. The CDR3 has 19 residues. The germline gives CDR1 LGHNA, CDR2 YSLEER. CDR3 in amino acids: CASSQEGLAGTISYNEQFF. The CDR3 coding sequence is TGCGCCAGCAGCCAAGAAGGCCTAGCGGGGACAATCTCCTACAATGAGCAGTTCTTC.

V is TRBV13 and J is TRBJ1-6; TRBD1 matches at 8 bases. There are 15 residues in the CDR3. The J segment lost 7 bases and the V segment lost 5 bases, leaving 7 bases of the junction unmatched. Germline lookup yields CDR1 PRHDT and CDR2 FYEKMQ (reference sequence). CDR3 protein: CASSHDRGWNSPLHF. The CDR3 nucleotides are TGTGCCAGCAGCCATGACAGGGGATGGAATTCACCCCTCCACTTT.

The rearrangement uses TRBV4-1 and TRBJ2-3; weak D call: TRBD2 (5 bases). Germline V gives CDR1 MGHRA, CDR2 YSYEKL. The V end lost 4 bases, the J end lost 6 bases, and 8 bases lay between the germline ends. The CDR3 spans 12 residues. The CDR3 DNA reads TGCGCCAGCAGCCCCGGCGGGGATACGCAGTATTTT. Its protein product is CASSPGGDTQYF.

The CDR3 bases are TGTGCCAGCTCACCACTAGACAGCTCCTACAATGAGCAGTTCTTC. This sequence encodes CASSPLDSSYNEQFF. The rearrangement links TRBV18 to TRBJ2-1; tentatively, D is TRBD1 (5 bases). Deletions cut 1 base from V and 0 bases from J, with 7 bases between. Germline V lookup: CDR1 KGHSH, CDR2 LQKENI. The CDR3 runs 15 residues.

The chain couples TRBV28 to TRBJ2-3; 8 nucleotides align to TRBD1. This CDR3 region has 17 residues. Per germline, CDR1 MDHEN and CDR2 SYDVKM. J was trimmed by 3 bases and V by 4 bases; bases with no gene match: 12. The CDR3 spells CASSWGTGPSETDTQYF. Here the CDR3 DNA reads TGTGCCAGCAGTTGGGGGACAGGCCCTTCGGAGACAGATACGCAGTATTTT. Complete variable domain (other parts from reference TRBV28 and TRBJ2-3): DVKVTQSSRYLVKRTGEKVFLECVQDMDHENMFWYRQDPGLGLRLIYFSYDVKMKEKGDIPEGYSVSREKKERFSLILESASTNQTSMYLCASSWGTGPSETDTQYFGPGTRLTVL.

The CDR3 coding sequence is TGTGCCAGCAGCGACGGACAGTATGGCTACACCTTC. Translating gives CASSDGQYGYTF. This rearrangement joins TRBV2 to TRBJ1-2, with D perhaps matching TRBD1 (6 bases). This CDR3 has 12 amino acids. Germline V gene lookup returns CDR1 SNHLY and CDR2 FYNNEI. V lost 6 bases and J lost 5, with 10 bases in between.

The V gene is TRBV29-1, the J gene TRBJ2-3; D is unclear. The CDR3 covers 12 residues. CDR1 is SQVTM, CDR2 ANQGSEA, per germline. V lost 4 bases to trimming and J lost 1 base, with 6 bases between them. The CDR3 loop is CSVGSGTDTQYF. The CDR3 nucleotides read TGCAGCGTTGGTAGTGGCACAGATACGCAGTATTTT.

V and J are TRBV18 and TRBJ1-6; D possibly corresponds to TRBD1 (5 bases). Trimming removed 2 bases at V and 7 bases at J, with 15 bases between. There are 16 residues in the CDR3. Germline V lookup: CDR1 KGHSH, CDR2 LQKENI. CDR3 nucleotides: TGTGCCAGCTCACCATACCTCGGGGGTGAGAATTCACCCCTCCACTTT. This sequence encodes CASSPYLGGENSPLHF.

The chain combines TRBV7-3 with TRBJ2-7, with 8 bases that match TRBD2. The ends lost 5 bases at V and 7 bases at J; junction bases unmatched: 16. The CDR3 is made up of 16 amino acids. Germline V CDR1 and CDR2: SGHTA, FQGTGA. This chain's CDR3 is CASSPGGGGILGEQYF. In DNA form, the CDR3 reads TGTGCCAGCAGCCCTGGGGGCGGGGGGATCCTCGGAGAGCAGTACTTC.

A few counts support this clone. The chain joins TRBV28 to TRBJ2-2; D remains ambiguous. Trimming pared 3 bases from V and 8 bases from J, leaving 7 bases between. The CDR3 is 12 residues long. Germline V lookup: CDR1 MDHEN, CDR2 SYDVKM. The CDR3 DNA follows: TGTGCCAGCAGTTTGAGGTATGGGGAGCTGTTTTTT. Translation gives CASSLRYGELFF.

In DNA, the CDR3 is TGTGCCAGGCCCCGGTACGAGCAGTACTTC. Its protein is CARPRYEQYF. The chain uses TRBV11-3 and TRBJ2-7; D is uncertain. Germline assignment: CDR1 SGHNT and CDR2 YENEEA. The length of the CDR3 is 10 residues. The V gene lost 9 bases and the J gene lost 4 bases, with 7 bases spanning the gap.

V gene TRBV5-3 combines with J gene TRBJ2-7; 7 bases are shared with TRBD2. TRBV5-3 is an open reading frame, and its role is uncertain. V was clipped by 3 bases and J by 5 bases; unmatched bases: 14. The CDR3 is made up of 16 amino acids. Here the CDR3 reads CARSSAGSGGRNEQYF. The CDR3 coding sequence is TGTGCCAGAAGCTCCGCCGGAAGTGGCGGGAGAAACGAGCAGTACTTC.

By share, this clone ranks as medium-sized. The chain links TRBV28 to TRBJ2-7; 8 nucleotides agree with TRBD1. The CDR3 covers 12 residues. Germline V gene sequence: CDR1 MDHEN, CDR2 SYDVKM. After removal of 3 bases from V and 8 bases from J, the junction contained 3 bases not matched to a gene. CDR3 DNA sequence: TGTGCCAGCAGTTTCGGACAGGGAAAGCAGTACTTC. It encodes CASSFGQGKQYF. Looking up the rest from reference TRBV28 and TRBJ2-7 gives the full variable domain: DVKVTQSSRYLVKRTGEKVFLECVQDMDHENMFWYRQDPGLGLRLIYFSYDVKMKEKGDIPEGYSVSREKKERFSLILESASTNQTSMYLCASSFGQGKQYFGPGTRLTVT.